This TCR beta chain was identified in a study of graft-versus-host responses after intestinal transplantation. Germline CDR1 and CDR2: MNHEY and SMNVEV (reference sequence). The CDR3 is made up of 15 amino acids. Trimming removed 6 bases from V and 5 bases from J; junction bases left unmatched: 12. TCRdb's copy holds only in-frame clones and misses some; the assay was immunoSEQ multiplex PCR. The sample yields 35,000 to 40,000 clones, about 85% seen once. The graft tissue was processed, and this released both intraepithelial and lamina propria lymphocytes. Note on this clone: Its antigen is unidentified.

Study results and caveats: The recipient marrow held GvH clones, and some of them showed up first in ileum or blood. Where graft-donor T cell macrochimerism was present, patients had high graft-versus-host to host-versus-graft clonal ratios in allografts.

The origin of this receptor is a human patient who received an intestinal transplant, so some T cells may come from the graft donor. Source: ileum tissue, taken 204 days after intestinal transplant. The chain uses TRBV27 and TRBJ2-5; TRBD2 aligns across 7 bases. The CDR3 DNA is TGTGCCAGCAGCGCCGGGCGGACTAGGATTGAGACCCAGTACTTC. It encodes CASSAGRTRIETQYF.